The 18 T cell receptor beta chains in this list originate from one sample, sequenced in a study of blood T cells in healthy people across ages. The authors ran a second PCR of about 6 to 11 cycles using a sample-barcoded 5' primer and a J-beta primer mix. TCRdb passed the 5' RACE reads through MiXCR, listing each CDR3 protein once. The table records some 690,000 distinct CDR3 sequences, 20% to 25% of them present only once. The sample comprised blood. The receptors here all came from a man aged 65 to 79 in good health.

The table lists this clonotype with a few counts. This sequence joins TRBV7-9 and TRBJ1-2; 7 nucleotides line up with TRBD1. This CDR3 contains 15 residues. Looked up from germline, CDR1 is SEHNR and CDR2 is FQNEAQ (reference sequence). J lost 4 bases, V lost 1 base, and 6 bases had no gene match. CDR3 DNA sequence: TGTGCCAGCAGCTTAGAGGAGGGGGCCTCCTATGGCTACACCTTC. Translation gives CASSLEEGASYGYTF.

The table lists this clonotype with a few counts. The CDR3 spells CATSRNDRGLRNTIYF. The CDR3, as DNA: TGTGCCACCAGCAGAAACGACAGGGGGCTAAGAAACACCATATATTTT. This chain connects TRBV15 to TRBJ1-3; TRBD1 matches at 10 bases. CDR1 LNHNV and CDR2 YYDKDF come from the germline V gene (reference sequence). The CDR3 has 16 residues. With V trimmed by 2 bases and J by 5 bases, 6 bases remained unmatched.

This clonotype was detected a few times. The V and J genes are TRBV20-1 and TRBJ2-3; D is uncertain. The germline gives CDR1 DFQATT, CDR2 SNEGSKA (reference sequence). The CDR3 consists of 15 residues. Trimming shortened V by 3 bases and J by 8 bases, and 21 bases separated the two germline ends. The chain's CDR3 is CSASSPALPGGTQYF. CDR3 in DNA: TGCAGTGCTAGTTCCCCAGCGTTACCAGGTGGTACGCAGTATTTT.

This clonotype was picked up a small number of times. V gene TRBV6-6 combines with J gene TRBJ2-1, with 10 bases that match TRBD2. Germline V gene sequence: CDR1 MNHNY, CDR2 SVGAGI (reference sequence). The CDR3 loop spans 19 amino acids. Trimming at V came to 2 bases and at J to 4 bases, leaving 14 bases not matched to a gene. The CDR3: CASSYNLRGTSAIYNEQFF. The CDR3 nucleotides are TGTGCCAGCAGTTACAACCTGAGGGGGACTAGCGCAATATACAATGAGCAGTTCTTC.

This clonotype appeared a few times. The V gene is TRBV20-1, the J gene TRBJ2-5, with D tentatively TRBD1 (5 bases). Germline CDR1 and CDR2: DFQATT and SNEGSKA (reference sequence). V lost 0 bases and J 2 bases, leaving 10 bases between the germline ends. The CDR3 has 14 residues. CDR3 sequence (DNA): TGCAGTGCTAGAGATCCCAGGGATCAAGAGACCCAGTACTTC. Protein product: CSARDPRDQETQYF.

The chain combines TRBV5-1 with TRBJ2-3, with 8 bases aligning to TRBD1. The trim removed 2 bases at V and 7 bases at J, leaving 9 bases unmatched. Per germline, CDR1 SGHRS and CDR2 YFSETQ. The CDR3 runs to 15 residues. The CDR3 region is CASSFRAGGEYTQYF. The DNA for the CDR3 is TGCGCCAGCAGCTTCCGGGCAGGGGGCGAATATACGCAGTATTTT. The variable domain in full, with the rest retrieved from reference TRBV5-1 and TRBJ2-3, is KAGVTQTPRYLIKTRGQQVTLSCSPISGHRSVSWYQQTPGQGLQFLFEYFSETQRNKGNFPGRFSGRQFSNSRSEMNVSTLELGDSALYLCASSFRAGGEYTQYFGPGTRLTVL.

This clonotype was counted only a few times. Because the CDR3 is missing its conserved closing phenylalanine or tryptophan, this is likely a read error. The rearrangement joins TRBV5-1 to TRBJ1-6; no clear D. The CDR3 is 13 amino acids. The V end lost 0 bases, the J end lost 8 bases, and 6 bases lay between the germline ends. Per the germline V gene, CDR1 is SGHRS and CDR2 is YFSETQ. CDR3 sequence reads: CASSLAPDSPLHL. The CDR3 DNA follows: TGCGCCAGCAGCTTGGCCCCTGATTCACCCCTCCACCTT.

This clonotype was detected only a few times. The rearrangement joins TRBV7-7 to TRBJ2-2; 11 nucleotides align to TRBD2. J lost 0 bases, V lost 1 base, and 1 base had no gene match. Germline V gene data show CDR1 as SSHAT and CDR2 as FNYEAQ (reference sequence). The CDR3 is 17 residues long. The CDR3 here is CASSLETSGANTGELFF. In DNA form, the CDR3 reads TGTGCCAGCAGCTTAGAGACTAGCGGGGCGAACACCGGGGAGCTGTTTTTT.

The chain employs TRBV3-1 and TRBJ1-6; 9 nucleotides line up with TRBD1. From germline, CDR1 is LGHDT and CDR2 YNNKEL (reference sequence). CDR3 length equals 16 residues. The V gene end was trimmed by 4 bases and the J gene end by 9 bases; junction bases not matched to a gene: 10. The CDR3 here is CASSPRRDREGSPLHF. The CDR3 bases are TGTGCCAGCAGCCCCCGACGGGACAGGGAGGGTTCACCCCTCCACTTT.

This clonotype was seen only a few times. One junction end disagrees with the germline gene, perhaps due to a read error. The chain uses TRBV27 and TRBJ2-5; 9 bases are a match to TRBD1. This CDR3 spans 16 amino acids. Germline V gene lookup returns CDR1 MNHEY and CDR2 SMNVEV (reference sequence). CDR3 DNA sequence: TGTGCCAGCAGTGCACGCCACGGGACAGGGCAAGAGGCCCAGTACTTC. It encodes CASSARHGTGQEAQYF.

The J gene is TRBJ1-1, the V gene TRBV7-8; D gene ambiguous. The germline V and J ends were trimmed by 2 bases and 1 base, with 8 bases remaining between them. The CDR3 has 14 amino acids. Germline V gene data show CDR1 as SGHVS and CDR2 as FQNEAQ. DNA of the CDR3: TGTGCCAGCAGCTTAATGGCGGGGAACACTGAAGCTTTCTTT. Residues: CASSLMAGNTEAFF.

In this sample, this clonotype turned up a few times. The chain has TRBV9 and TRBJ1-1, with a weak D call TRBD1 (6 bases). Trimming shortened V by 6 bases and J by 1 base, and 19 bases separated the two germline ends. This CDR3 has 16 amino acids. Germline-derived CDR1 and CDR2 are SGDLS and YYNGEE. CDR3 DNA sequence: TGTGCCAGCACCCTCGGACCCGGGACACCGAACACTGAAGCTTTCTTT. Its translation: CASTLGPGTPNTEAFF.

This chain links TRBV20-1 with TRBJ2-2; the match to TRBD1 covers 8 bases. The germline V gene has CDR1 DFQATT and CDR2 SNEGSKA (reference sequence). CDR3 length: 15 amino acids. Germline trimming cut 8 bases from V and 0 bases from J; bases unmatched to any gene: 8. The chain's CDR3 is CSTIRTGPNTGELFF. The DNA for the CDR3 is TGCAGTACCATTAGGACAGGGCCGAACACCGGGGAGCTGTTTTTT.

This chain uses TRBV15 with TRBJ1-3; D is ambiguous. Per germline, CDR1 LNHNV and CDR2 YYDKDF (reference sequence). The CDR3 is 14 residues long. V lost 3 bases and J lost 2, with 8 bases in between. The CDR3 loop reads CATSSNNPGNTIYF. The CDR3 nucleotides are TGTGCCACCAGCAGCAACAATCCTGGAAACACCATATATTTT.

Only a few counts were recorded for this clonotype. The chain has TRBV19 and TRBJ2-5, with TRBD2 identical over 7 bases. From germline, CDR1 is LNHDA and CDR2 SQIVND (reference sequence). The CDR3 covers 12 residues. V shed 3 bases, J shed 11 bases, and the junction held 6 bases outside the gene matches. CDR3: CASSIAGDAQYF. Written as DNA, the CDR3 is TGTGCCAGTAGTATTGCGGGGGATGCGCAGTACTTC.

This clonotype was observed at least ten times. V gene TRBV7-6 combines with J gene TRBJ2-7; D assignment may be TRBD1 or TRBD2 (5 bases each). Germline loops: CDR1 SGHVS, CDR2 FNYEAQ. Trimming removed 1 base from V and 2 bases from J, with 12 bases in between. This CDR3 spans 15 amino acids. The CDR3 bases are TGTGCCAGCAGCTTAGGTGAGGGGCGCGCCTACGAGCAGTACTTC. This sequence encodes CASSLGEGRAYEQYF.

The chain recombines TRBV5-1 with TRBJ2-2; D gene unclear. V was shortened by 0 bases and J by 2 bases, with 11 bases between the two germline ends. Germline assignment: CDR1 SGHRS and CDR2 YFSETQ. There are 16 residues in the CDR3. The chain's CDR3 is CASSLVPGPNTGELFF. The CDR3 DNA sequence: TGCGCCAGCAGCTTGGTTCCCGGACCCAACACCGGGGAGCTGTTTTTT.

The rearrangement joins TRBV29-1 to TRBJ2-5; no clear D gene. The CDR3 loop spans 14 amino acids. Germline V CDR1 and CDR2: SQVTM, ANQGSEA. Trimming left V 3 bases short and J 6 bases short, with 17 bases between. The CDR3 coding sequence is TGCAGCGTTGATCAAAGTCTAACCGCGAAGACCCAGTACTTC. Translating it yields CSVDQSLTAKTQYF.